This T cell receptor beta chain was recovered during a study of Ad26.COV2.S vaccination and SARS-CoV-2 variants. Study-wide background: The COV1001 Ad26.COV2.S trial arm included the donor. Ad26.COV2.S was injected intramuscularly once or twice, 56 days apart.

Treatment reported: roughly 18 received Ad26.COV2.S at low or high dose, single or two shots; 5 received placebo; per-sample allocation not given. It was on day 63 after the first vaccine or placebo injection that samples were taken. Boston provided a donor who was an adult aged 18-55 years. The administered vaccine (an Ad26 vector) expressed Wuhan-strain SARS-CoV-2 spike. Some clones are missing from TCRdb's copy, which holds only in-frame ones; the method was immunoSEQ multiplex PCR. Of about half a million clones listed, 80% to 90% are singletons. CDR3 length: 16 residues. The ends were cut back, 7 bases at V and 3 bases at J, with 21 bases in the middle. The germline V gene encodes CDR1 MNHNY and CDR2 SVGAGI (reference sequence).

This specimen was peripheral blood, taken in a trial of Ad26.COV2.S vaccine versus placebo. The chain employs TRBV6-6 and TRBJ1-2; a weak D match, TRBD1 (5 bases). The origin of this receptor is a person between 18 and 60 years old who received the Ad26.COV2.S COVID-19 vaccine or a placebo. The CDR3 here is CASKERSQGTDYGYTF. DNA for the CDR3: TGTGCCAGCAAGGAAAGGAGTCAGGGTACGGACTATGGCTACACCTTC.